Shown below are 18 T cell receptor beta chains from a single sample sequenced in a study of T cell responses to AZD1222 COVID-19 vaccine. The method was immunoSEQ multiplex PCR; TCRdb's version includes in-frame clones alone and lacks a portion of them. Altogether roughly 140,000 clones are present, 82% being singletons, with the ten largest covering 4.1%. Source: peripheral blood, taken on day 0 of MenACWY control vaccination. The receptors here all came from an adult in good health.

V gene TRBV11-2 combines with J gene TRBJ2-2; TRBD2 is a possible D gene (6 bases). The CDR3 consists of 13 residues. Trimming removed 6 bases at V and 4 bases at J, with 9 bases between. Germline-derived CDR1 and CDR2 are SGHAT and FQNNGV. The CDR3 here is CASRSGSTGELFF. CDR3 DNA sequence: TGTGCCAGCAGGTCCGGGAGCACCGGGGAGCTGTTTTTT.

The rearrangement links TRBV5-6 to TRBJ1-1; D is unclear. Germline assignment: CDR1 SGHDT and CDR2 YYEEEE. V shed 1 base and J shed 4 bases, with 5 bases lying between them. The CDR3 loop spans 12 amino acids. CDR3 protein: CASSLRSTEAFF. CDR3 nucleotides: TGTGCCAGCAGCTTGAGGAGCACTGAAGCTTTCTTT.

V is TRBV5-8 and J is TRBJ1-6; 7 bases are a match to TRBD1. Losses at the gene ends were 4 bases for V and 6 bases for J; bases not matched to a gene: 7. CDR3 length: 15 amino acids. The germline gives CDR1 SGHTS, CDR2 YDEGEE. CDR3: CASSRTGDFNSPLHF. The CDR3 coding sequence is TGTGCCAGCAGCCGAACAGGGGATTTTAATTCACCCCTCCACTTT.

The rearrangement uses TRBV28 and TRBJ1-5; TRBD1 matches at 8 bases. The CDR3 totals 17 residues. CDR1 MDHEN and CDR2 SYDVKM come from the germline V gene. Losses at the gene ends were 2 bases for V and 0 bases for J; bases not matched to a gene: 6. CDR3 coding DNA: TGTGCCAGCAGTTTAGGACAGGGAGGGGGTAGCAATCAGCCCCAGCATTTT. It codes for CASSLGQGGGSNQPQHF.

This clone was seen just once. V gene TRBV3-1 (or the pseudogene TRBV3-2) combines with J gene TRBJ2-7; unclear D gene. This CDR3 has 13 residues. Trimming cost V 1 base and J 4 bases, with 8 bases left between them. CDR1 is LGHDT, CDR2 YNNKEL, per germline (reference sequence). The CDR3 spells CASSQGSRYEQYV. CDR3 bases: TGTGCCAGCAGCCAAGGTAGCAGGTACGAGCAGTACGTC.

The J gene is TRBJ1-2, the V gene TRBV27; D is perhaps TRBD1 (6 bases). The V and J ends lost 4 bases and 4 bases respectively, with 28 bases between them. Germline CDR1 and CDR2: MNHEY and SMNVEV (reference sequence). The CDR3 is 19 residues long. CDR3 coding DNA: TGTGCCAGCAGTTATATCCGTGCCGGAGCAGGGGTTGGGTCCTATGGCTACACCTTC. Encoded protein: CASSYIRAGAGVGSYGYTF.

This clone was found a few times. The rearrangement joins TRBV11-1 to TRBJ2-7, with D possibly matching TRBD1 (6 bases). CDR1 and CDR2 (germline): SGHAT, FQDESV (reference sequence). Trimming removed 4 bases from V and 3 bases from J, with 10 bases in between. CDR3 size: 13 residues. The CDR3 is CASSSNRDYEQYF. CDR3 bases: TGTGCCAGCAGCTCGAACAGGGACTACGAGCAGTACTTC.

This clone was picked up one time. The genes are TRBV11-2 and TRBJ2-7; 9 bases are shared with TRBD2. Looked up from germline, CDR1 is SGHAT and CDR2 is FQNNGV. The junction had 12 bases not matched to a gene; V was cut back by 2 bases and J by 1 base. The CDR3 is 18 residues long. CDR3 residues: CASSLRPAGGTESYEQYF. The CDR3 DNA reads TGTGCCAGCAGCTTAAGGCCGGCGGGGGGGACTGAATCCTACGAGCAGTACTTC.

The CDR3 nucleotides read TGCGCCAGCAGCTTGCCCCAAGAGACCCAGTACTTC. Its translation: CASSLPQETQYF. The chain joins TRBV5-1 to TRBJ2-5, with D hard to call. V lost 1 base and J 1 base, leaving 2 bases between the germline ends. The CDR3 contains 12 residues. Germline V gives CDR1 SGHRS, CDR2 YFSETQ.

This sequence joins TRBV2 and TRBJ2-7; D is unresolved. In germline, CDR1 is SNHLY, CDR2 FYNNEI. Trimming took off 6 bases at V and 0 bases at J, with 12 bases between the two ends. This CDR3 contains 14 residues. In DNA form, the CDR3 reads TGTGCCAGCAGCCCCGAGTCCGGCTCCTACGAGCAGTACTTC. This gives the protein CASSPESGSYEQYF.

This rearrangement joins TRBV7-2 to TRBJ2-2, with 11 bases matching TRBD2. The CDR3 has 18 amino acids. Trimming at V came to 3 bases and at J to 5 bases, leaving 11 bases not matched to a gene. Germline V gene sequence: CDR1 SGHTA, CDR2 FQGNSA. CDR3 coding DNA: TGTGCCAGCAGCTTCCCCCGGCTAGCGGGGGGACTGACCGGGGAGCTGTTTTTT. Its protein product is CASSFPRLAGGLTGELFF.

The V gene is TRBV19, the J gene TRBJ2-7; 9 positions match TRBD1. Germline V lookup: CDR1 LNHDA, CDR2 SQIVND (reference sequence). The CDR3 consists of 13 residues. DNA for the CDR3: TGTGCTCCAGGGTGGACAGGGGAGGACGAGCAGTACTTC. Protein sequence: CAPGWTGEDEQYF.

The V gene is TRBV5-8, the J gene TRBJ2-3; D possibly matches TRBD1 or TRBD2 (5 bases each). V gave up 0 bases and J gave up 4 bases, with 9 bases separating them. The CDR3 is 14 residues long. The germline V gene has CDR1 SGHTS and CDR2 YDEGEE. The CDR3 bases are TGTGCCAGCAGCTTGGGGGGGAGCGCAGATACGCAGTATTTT. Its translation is CASSLGGSADTQYF. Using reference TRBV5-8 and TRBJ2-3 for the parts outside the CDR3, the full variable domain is EAGVTQSPTHLIKTRGQQATLRCSPISGHTSVYWYQQALGLGLQFLLWYDEGEERNRGNFPPRFSGRQFPNYSSELNVNALELEDSALYLCASSLGGSADTQYFGPGTRLTVL.

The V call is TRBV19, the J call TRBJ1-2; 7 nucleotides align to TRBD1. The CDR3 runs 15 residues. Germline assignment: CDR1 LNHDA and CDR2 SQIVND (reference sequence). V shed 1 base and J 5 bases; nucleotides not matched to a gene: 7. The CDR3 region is CASSIVGQSRYGYTF. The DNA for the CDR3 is TGTGCCAGTAGTATAGTGGGACAGAGTCGATATGGCTACACCTTC.

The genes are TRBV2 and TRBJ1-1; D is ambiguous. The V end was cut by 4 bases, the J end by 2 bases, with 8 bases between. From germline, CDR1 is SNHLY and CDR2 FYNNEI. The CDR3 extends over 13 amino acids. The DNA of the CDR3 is TGTGCCAGCAGTGTTTGGGGTAACACTGAAGCTTTCTTT. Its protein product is CASSVWGNTEAFF.

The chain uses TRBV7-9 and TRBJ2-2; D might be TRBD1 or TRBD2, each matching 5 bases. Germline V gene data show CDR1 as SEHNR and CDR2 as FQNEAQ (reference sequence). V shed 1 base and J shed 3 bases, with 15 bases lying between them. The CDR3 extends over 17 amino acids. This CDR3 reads CASSLGPTRGDTGELFF. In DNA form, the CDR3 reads TGTGCCAGCAGCTTAGGGCCAACCCGAGGGGACACCGGGGAGCTGTTTTTT.

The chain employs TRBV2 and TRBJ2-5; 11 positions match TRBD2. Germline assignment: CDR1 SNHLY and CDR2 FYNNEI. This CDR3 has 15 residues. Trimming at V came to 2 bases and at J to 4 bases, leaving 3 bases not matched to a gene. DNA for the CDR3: TGTGCCAGCAGTGAAATGGGACTAGCGGTAGAGACCCAGTACTTC. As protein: CASSEMGLAVETQYF.

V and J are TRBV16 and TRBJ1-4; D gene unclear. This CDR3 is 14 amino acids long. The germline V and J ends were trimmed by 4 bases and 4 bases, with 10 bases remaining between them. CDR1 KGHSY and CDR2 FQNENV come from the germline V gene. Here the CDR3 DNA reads TGTGCCAGCAGCCCATCAAAAGTTAATGAAAAACTGTTTTTT. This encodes CASSPSKVNEKLFF. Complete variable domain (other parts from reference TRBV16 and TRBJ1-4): GEEVAQTPKHLVRGEGQKAKLYCAPIKGHSYVFWYQQVLKNEFKFLISFQNENVFDETGMPKERFSAKCLPNSPCSLEIQATKLEDSAVYFCASSPSKVNEKLFFGSGTQLSVL.